The 29 T cell receptor beta chains reported below all come from one sample, sequenced in a study of blood T cell repertoires in COVID-19. Libraries were prepared by immunoSEQ multiplex PCR; TCRdb keeps only in-frame clonotypes and omits some of them. The sample yields 100,000 to 150,000 clones, about 92% seen once. The source material was peripheral blood. All receptors derive from a man aged 55 to 70 with COVID-19, enrolled during active disease.

This CDR3 is CASSTPGEGNEQFF. The CDR3 region has the DNA TGTGCCAGTAGTACACCGGGAGAGGGTAATGAGCAGTTCTTC. The chain carries TRBV19 and TRBJ2-1, with TRBD2 as a possible D gene (6 bases). Germline V gene data show CDR1 as LNHDA and CDR2 as SQIVND (reference sequence). The V gene lost 4 bases and the J gene lost 7 bases, with 14 bases spanning the gap. CDR3 length equals 14 residues.

This chain links TRBV7-2 with TRBJ2-3; 11 positions match TRBD2. Unmatched junction bases numbered 6, after V lost 5 bases and J lost 5 bases. CDR3 size: 15 residues. Germline V CDR1 and CDR2: SGHTA, FQGNSA. As DNA, the CDR3 is TGTGCCAGCAGCCTGACTAGCGGGACCTTAGATACGCAGTATTTT. Encoded protein: CASSLTSGTLDTQYF.

This chain links TRBV27 with TRBJ1-4; D remains unclear. The germline V gene encodes CDR1 MNHEY and CDR2 SMNVEV (reference sequence). The CDR3 runs 16 residues. Trimming shortened V by 3 bases and J by 0 bases, and 11 bases separated the two germline ends. CDR3 bases: TGTGCCAGCAGTTTTCGTACCGAGTCAACTAATGAAAAACTGTTTTTT. It specifies CASSFRTESTNEKLFF.

The CDR3 DNA follows: TGTGCCAGCAGTGAAGTCAGACAGGGTCGGGGGTCACCCCTCCACTTT. The encoded protein is CASSEVRQGRGSPLHF. The chain is built from TRBV6-1 and TRBJ1-6, with 7 nucleotides matching TRBD1. This CDR3 comprises 16 residues. Germline V gene data show CDR1 as MNHNS and CDR2 as SASEGT. J gave up 10 bases and V 1 base, and 10 bases lay outside the gene matches.

The genes are TRBV19 and TRBJ1-2, with D unresolved. This CDR3 is 15 amino acids long. The germline V and J ends were trimmed by 3 bases and 3 bases, with 14 bases remaining between them. Germline V lookup: CDR1 LNHDA, CDR2 SQIVND (reference sequence). DNA for the CDR3: TGTGCCAGTAGTATTGGTGGAGGTATTGACTATGGCTACACCTTC. Translating it yields CASSIGGGIDYGYTF.

V gene TRBV15 combines with J gene TRBJ2-2, with D unclear. The CDR3 spans 14 residues. In germline, CDR1 is LNHNV, CDR2 YYDKDF (reference sequence). V lost 5 bases and J 2 bases, leaving 9 bases between the germline ends. In nucleotides, the CDR3 is TGTGCCACCAGCCCTGTATCTAACACCGGGGAGCTGTTTTTT. This codes for CATSPVSNTGELFF.

V gene TRBV10-3 combines with J gene TRBJ2-5, with 10 bases identical to TRBD2. CDR1 and CDR2 from the germline V gene are ENHRY and SYGVKD. Unmatched junction bases numbered 4, after V lost 2 bases and J lost 10 bases. This CDR3 is built from 13 residues. The CDR3 DNA follows: TGTGCCATCAGTGAGCCCCCTAGCGGGGGCCAGTACTTC. It specifies CAISEPPSGGQYF.

The chain employs TRBV29-1 and TRBJ2-1; 12 positions agree with TRBD2. The CDR3 consists of 16 residues. CDR1 is SQVTM, CDR2 ANQGSEA, per germline. Germline trimming cut 5 bases from V and 8 bases from J; bases unmatched to any gene: 13. The CDR3 sequence: CSVSIPGLAGMYEQFF. CDR3 in DNA: TGCAGCGTTTCCATCCCAGGACTAGCGGGAATGTATGAGCAGTTCTTC.

This clone is labeled as medium-sized. The gene calls are TRBV4-1 and TRBJ2-1; D remains unclear. CDR1 and CDR2 from the germline V gene are MGHRA and YSYEKL. CDR3 length: 15 amino acids. V was shortened by 2 bases and J by 1 base, with 9 bases between the two germline ends. The CDR3 protein is CASSQSPNSYNEQFF. In DNA form, the CDR3 reads TGCGCCAGCAGCCAAAGCCCGAATTCCTACAATGAGCAGTTCTTC.

This clone is a singleton in its sample. The chain uses TRBV6-5 and TRBJ2-2; a possible D gene is TRBD2 (5 bases). CDR1 MNHEY and CDR2 SVGAGI come from the germline V gene. Trimming left V 7 bases short and J 5 bases short, with 17 bases between. The CDR3 loop spans 15 amino acids. Here the CDR3 reads CASTLGFRGTGELFF. The DNA for the CDR3 is TGTGCCAGCACCTTGGGCTTCCGAGGGACCGGGGAGCTGTTTTTT.

The chain links TRBV3-1 (or the pseudogene TRBV3-2) to TRBJ1-2, with 8 bases that match TRBD1. V shed 4 bases, J shed 4 bases, and the junction held 2 bases outside the gene matches. Germline V CDR1 and CDR2: LGHDT, YNNKEL (reference sequence). The CDR3 is 13 residues long. The CDR3 region has the DNA TGTGCCAGCAGCCTCGGGACAGGCTATGGCTACACCTTC. Translating gives CASSLGTGYGYTF.

The CDR3 region has the DNA TGTGCCAGCAGCCCACAACCTAGCGGGATAGCAGATACGCAGTATTTT. It is translated as CASSPQPSGIADTQYF. The chain employs TRBV7-8 and TRBJ2-3; TRBD2 matches 9 bases. The CDR3 consists of 16 residues. V dropped 5 bases and J dropped 4; count of bases not matched to a gene: 10. Germline V gene sequence: CDR1 SGHVS, CDR2 FQNEAQ.

The rearrangement links TRBV11-3 to TRBJ2-1; no definite D call. This CDR3 is built from 16 residues. V shed 2 bases and J shed 0 bases, with 11 bases lying between them. Germline CDR1 reads SGHNT; CDR2 reads YENEEA. CDR3 sequence reads: CASSLKPPSSYNEQFF. The CDR3 nucleotides read TGTGCCAGCAGCTTAAAACCGCCGAGCTCCTACAATGAGCAGTTCTTC.

The chain employs TRBV3-1 (or the pseudogene TRBV3-2) and TRBJ2-5; tentatively, D is TRBD1 (6 bases). This CDR3 spans 14 amino acids. Germline V CDR1 and CDR2: LGHDT, YNNKEL (reference sequence). Trimming took off 3 bases at V and 3 bases at J, with 11 bases between the two ends. CDR3 DNA: TGTGCCAGCAGCCACCGACAGGCAAAAGAGACCCAGTACTTC. This sequence encodes CASSHRQAKETQYF.

This chain connects TRBV3-1 (or the pseudogene TRBV3-2) to TRBJ2-3; TRBD1 agrees at 12 bases. The CDR3 has 17 residues. Germline CDR1 LGHDT, CDR2 YNNKEL (reference sequence). The V and J ends lost 1 base and 4 bases, in that order; junction bases with no gene match: 6. Here the CDR3 DNA reads TGTGCCAGCAGCCAAGTCGACGGGACAGGGGGCCCAGATACGCAGTATTTT. This translates into CASSQVDGTGGPDTQYF.

This clone has just a few counts. This rearrangement joins TRBV4-1 to TRBJ2-3, with 7 bases lining up with TRBD2. J gave up 2 bases and V 1 base, and 9 bases lay outside the gene matches. CDR1 and CDR2 (germline): MGHRA, YSYEKL. The CDR3 has 17 residues. CDR3 DNA: TGCGCCAGCAGCCAAGGGGCTAGCGGAGGAACCACAGATACGCAGTATTTT. Amino acids: CASSQGASGGTTDTQYF.

The chain links TRBV19 to TRBJ1-1; unclear D gene. The CDR3 totals 14 residues. V shed 4 bases and J shed 5 bases, with 14 bases lying between them. Germline CDR1 is LNHDA and CDR2 is SQIVND (reference sequence). This CDR3 is CASSTDFGNTEAFF. The CDR3 DNA reads as TGTGCCAGTAGTACGGACTTCGGGAATACTGAAGCTTTCTTT.

This chain links TRBV10-1 with TRBJ2-1; 8 nucleotides align to TRBD2. Germline lookup yields CDR1 WNHNN and CDR2 SYGVQD (reference sequence). The CDR3 runs to 17 residues. V was pared by 1 base and J by 0 bases, with 5 bases of the junction left unmatched. CDR3 bases: TGCGCCAGCAGTGAGTTCTCGAGCGGGAGCTCCTACAATGAGCAGTTCTTC. This gives the protein CASSEFSSGSSYNEQFF.

The rearrangement links TRBV15 to TRBJ2-1; 12 nucleotides match TRBD2. Germline-derived CDR1 and CDR2 are LNHNV and YYDKDF (reference sequence). The CDR3 runs to 14 residues. Unmatched junction bases numbered 6, after V lost 5 bases and J lost 10 bases. Here the CDR3 reads CATSSGLAGNEQFF. CDR3 bases: TGTGCCACCAGCTCTGGACTAGCGGGAAACGAGCAGTTCTTC.

V gene TRBV27 combines with J gene TRBJ2-3, with TRBD1 identical over 8 bases. Trimming cost V 5 bases and J 1 base; bases outside gene matches: 2. The CDR3 spans 14 residues. The germline V gene encodes CDR1 MNHEY and CDR2 SMNVEV (reference sequence). CDR3 coding DNA: TGTGCCAGCAGTCCGGGACAGGGCACAGATACGCAGTATTTT. As protein: CASSPGQGTDTQYF.

The V and J genes are TRBV5-1 and TRBJ2-7; TRBD1 might be the D (5 bases). Germline loops: CDR1 SGHRS, CDR2 YFSETQ. The CDR3 consists of 14 residues. Trimming stripped 0 bases from V and 3 bases from J, with 10 bases between. The CDR3 is CASSLADRFYEQYF. For the CDR3, the DNA is TGCGCCAGCAGCTTGGCTGACAGATTCTACGAGCAGTACTTC.

The chain combines TRBV28 with TRBJ1-3; D is uncertain. Between the trimmed V and J ends, which lost 3 bases and 3 bases, there was a span of 6 bases. Germline V gene lookup returns CDR1 MDHEN and CDR2 SYDVKM. The CDR3 covers 13 residues. Written as DNA, the CDR3 is TGTGCCAGCAGTTTGGAGTTTGGAAACACCATATATTTT. Translation: CASSLEFGNTIYF. The complete variable domain, with remaining parts taken from reference TRBV28 and TRBJ1-3, reads DVKVTQSSRYLVKRTGEKVFLECVQDMDHENMFWYRQDPGLGLRLIYFSYDVKMKEKGDIPEGYSVSREKKERFSLILESASTNQTSMYLCASSLEFGNTIYFGEGSWLTVV.

The chain carries TRBV5-6 and TRBJ2-3, with D possibly matching TRBD1 (6 bases). There are 16 residues in the CDR3. V gave up 0 bases and J gave up 6 bases, with 17 bases separating them. CDR1 and CDR2 from the germline V gene are SGHDT and YYEEEE. In nucleotides, the CDR3 is TGTGCCAGCAGCTTGGCCCTTACAGGGTTGGGCGATACGCAGTATTTT. Its translation is CASSLALTGLGDTQYF.

The V and J genes are TRBV4-1 and TRBJ2-2; no reliable D call. CDR1 MGHRA and CDR2 YSYEKL come from the germline V gene. CDR3 length: 12 residues. Trimming shortened V by 0 bases and J by 7 bases, and 3 bases separated the two germline ends. The CDR3 here is CASSQDGGELFF. The CDR3 nucleotides read TGCGCCAGCAGCCAAGACGGCGGGGAGCTGTTTTTT.

The genes are TRBV7-2 and TRBJ2-7; 7 nucleotides match TRBD1. Germline values: CDR1 SGHTA, CDR2 FQGNSA. CDR3 size: 14 residues. V lost 1 base, J lost 3 bases, and 3 bases stayed unmatched. The chain's CDR3 is CASSLGRQGYEQYF. Written as DNA, the CDR3 is TGTGCCAGCAGCTTAGGAAGACAGGGCTACGAGCAGTACTTC.

The chain employs TRBV27 and TRBJ1-5, with D perhaps TRBD1 (5 bases). CDR3 length: 15 residues. CDR1 and CDR2 (germline): MNHEY, SMNVEV (reference sequence). V was trimmed by 2 bases and J by 7 bases, leaving 15 bases between them. CDR3 region: CASSLGEGSGQPQHF. CDR3 DNA sequence: TGTGCCAGCAGTTTAGGGGAGGGGAGCGGGCAGCCCCAGCATTTT.

This clone was detected only once. The chain uses TRBV2 and TRBJ2-3; 8 positions match TRBD1. The CDR3 has 15 amino acids. Germline-derived CDR1 and CDR2 are SNHLY and FYNNEI. V lost 8 bases, J lost 3 bases, and 10 bases stayed unmatched. The chain's CDR3 is CASLRDRGYTDTQYF. Written as DNA, the CDR3 is TGTGCCAGCCTTAGAGACAGGGGCTATACAGATACGCAGTATTTT.

CDR3 amino acids: CASSLVGTTPYNEQFF. CDR3 DNA: TGTGCCAGCAGCTTAGTCGGGACAACCCCATACAATGAGCAGTTCTTC. This chain joins TRBV7-8 and TRBJ2-1; a possible D gene is TRBD1 (6 bases). Germline V gene data show CDR1 as SGHVS and CDR2 as FQNEAQ. V lost 1 base and J 4 bases, leaving 14 bases between the germline ends. The CDR3 is made up of 16 amino acids.

This chain connects TRBV7-8 to TRBJ2-1; 8 bases are shared with TRBD1. Germline values: CDR1 SGHVS, CDR2 FQNEAQ. V was clipped by 7 bases and J by 9 bases; unmatched bases: 11. The CDR3 runs to 14 residues. The CDR3 loop is CASKLRGQGVEQFF. CDR3 in DNA: TGTGCCAGCAAGCTTAGAGGACAGGGTGTTGAGCAGTTCTTC.